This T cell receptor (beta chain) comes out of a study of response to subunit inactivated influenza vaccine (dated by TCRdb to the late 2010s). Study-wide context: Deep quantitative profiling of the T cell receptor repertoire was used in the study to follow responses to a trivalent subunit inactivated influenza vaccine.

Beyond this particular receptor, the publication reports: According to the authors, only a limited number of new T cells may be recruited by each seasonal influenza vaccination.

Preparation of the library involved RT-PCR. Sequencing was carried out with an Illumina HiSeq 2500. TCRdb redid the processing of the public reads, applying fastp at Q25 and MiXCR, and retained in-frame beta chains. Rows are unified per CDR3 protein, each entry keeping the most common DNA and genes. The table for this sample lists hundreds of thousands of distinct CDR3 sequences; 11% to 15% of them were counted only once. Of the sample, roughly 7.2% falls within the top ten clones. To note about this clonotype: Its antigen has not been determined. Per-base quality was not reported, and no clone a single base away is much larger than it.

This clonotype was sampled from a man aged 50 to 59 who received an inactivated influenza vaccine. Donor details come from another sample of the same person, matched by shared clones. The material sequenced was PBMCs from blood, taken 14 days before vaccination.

In nucleotide form, the sequence is TGTGCCAGCAGCATCGTAGGGGGGGGGAGGCCTCAGTTCTTC. It encodes CASSIVGGGRPQFF. The sequence links TRBV7-9 to TRBJ2-1; a tentative D call is TRBD2 (7 bases match). The germline V gene (reference sequence) gives CDR1 as SEHNR and CDR2 as FQNEAQ. V and J are truncated by 5 bases and 13 bases respectively, leaving an intervening sequence of 21 bases. Taken from cysteine to phenylalanine, the CDR3 has 14 residues. Only the CDR3 DNA is retained, 42 bases long and in frame from the first base.